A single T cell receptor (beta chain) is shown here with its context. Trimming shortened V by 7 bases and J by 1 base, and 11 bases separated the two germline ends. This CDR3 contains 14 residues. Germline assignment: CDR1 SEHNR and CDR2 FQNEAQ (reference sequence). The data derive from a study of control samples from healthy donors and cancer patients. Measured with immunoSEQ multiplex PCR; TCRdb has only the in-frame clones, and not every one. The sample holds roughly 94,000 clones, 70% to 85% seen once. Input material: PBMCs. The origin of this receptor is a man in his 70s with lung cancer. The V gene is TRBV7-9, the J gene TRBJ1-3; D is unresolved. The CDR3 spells CASITQPSGNTIYF. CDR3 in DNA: TGTGCCAGCATCACACAGCCTTCTGGAAACACCATATATTTT.